This record concerns one T cell receptor (beta chain) sequence. Some clones are missing from TCRdb's copy, which holds only in-frame ones; the method was immunoSEQ multiplex PCR. This table holds about half a million clones, about 78% found once. CDR3 length: 15 amino acids. With V trimmed by 6 bases and J by 1 base, 4 bases remained unmatched. Germline V lookup: CDR1 SGHTA, CDR2 FQGNSA. These data are taken from a study of shared clonotypes between healthy human individuals. J is TRBJ2-5 and V is TRBV7-2; 11 positions agree with TRBD2. Sequencing input: PBMCs. This receptor was taken from a middle-aged woman in good health. Some clones in this sample may be carry-over from other donors' samples. The CDR3 spells CASRPGTSGQETQYF. The DNA of the CDR3 is TGTGCCAGCAGGCCCGGGACTAGCGGCCAAGAGACCCAGTACTTC.